This T cell receptor beta chain was sequenced during a study of PD-L1 blockade in urothelial cancer. About the research overall: Bladder-origin urothelial cancer in males described about 90% of the 29 patients. At 6 weeks and at 3 weeks (second dose) after treatment start, blood was analyzed.

Generated by immunoSEQ multiplex PCR, the TCRdb table keeps only in-frame clones and is missing some. The sample shows about 91,000 clones, roughly 80% of them seen only once. Germline V gene lookup returns CDR1 SGHAT and CDR2 FQDESV (reference sequence). V was shortened by 5 bases and J by 7 bases, with 9 bases between the two germline ends. The CDR3 sequence is 13 residues long. Of note for this clone: The antigen remains undetermined.

Time point defined: peripheral blood 6 weeks after treatment start. General observations from the study: Tumor-associated blood clones were expanded more by durable-benefit patients at 3 weeks.

The sample in question was PBMCs, obtained around atezolizumab (anti-PD-L1) treatment. This TCR was recovered from a man in his 70s with urothelial cancer. The rearrangement links TRBV11-1 to TRBJ1-6; unclear D gene. The CDR3 DNA follows: TGTGCCAGCAGCCCTAGTGGCAATTCACCCCTCCACTTT. Translating gives CASSPSGNSPLHF.